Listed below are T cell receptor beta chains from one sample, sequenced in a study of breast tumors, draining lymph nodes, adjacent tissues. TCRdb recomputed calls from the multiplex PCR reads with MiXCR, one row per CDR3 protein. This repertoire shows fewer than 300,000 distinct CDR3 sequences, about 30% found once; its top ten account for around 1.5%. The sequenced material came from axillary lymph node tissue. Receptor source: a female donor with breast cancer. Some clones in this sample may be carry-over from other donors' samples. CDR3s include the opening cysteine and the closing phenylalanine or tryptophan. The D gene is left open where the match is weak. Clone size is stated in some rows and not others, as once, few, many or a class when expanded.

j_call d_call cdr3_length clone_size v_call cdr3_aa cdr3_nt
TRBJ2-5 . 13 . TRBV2 CASRAKLQETQYF TGTGCCAGCAGGGCGAAATTACAAGAGACCCAGTACTTC
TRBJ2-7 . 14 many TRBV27 CASSFRGRRNEQYF TGTGCCAGCAGTTTTCGGGGGAGACGGAACGAGCAGTACTTC
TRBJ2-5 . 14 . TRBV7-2 CASSLAGGGKTQHF TGTGCCAGCAGCCTAGCTGGGGGGGGCAAGACCCAGCACTTC
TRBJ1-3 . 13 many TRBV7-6 CASSPGVGNTIYF TGTGCCAGCAGTCCAGGGGTCGGAAACACCATATATTTT
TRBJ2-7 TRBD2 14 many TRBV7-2 CASSRLAGLRKQYF TGTGCCAGCAGTCGACTAGCGGGCTTACGGAAGCAGTACTTC
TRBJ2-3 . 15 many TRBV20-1 CSARGGRTKSDTQYF TGCAGTGCTAGAGGAGGGAGGACTAAATCAGATACGCAGTATTTT
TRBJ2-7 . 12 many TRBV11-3 CASSATSWEQYF TGTGCCAGCAGCGCGACTAGTTGGGAGCAGTACTTC
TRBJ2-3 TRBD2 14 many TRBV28 CASSPSAGGNTQYF TGTGCCAGCAGTCCCTCGGCGGGAGGGAATACGCAGTATTTT
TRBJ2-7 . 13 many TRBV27 CASSFSGVHEQYF TGTGCCAGCAGTTTCTCTGGGGTCCACGAGCAGTACTTC
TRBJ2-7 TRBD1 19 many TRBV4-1 CASSPRQGWTGKSSYEQYF TGCGCCAGCAGCCCCCGACAGGGGTGGACGGGTAAGAGCTCCTACGAGCAGTACTTC
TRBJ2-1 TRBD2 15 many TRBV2 CASRMGLAGGSEQFF TGTGCCAGCAGGATGGGACTAGCGGGAGGCAGTGAGCAGTTCTTC
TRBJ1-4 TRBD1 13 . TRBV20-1 CSARQGRNEKLFF TGCAGTGCCCGACAGGGAAGAAATGAAAAACTGTTTTTT
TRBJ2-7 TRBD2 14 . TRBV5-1 CASSLGGLAYEQYF TGCGCCAGCAGCTTGGGGGGACTAGCGTACGAGCAGTACTTC
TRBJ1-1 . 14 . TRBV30 CAWSYYSLNTEAFF TGTGCCTGGAGTTATTACAGCTTGAACACTGAAGCTTTCTTT
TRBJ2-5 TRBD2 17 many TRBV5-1 CASSRGLAGGNEETQYF TGCGCCAGCAGCAGGGGACTAGCGGGAGGGAACGAAGAGACCCAGTACTTC
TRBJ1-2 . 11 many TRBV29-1 CSVLSSDGYTF TGCAGCGTTTTGTCGTCTGATGGCTACACCTTC
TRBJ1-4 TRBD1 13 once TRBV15 CATSSTGGEKLFF TGTGCCACCAGCAGTACAGGGGGTGAAAAACTGTTTTTT
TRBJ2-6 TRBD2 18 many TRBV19 CASSMGRAAISGANVLTF TGTGCCAGTAGTATGGGGAGGGCGGCCATTTCTGGGGCCAACGTCCTGACTTTC
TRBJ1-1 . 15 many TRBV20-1 CSARNSRGLDTEAFF TGCAGTGCTAGGAACTCCCGGGGCCTGGACACTGAAGCTTTCTTT
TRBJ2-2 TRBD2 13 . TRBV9 CASSGSGIGELFF TGTGCCAGCAGCGGTAGCGGGATCGGGGAGCTGTTTTTT
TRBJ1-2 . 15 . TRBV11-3 CASSLEGLAGYGYTF TGTGCCAGCAGCCTCGAGGGACTAGCGGGCTATGGCTACACCTTC
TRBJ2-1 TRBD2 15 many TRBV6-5 CASAPGGLGYNEQFF TGTGCCAGCGCCCCGGGAGGCCTTGGCTACAATGAGCAGTTCTTC
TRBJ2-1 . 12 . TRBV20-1 CSARGLHNEQFF TGCAGTGCTAGAGGACTACACAATGAGCAGTTCTTC
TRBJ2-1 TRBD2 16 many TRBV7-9 CASSLRTSAINNEQFF TGTGCCAGCAGCTTGAGGACTAGCGCGATAAATAATGAGCAGTTCTTC
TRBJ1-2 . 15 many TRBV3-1 CASSQEGRGGYGYTF TGTGCCAGCAGCCAAGAAGGAAGGGGTGGCTATGGCTACACCTTC
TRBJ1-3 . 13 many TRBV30 CASRAGAGNTIYF TGTGCCTCGAGGGCAGGGGCTGGAAACACCATATATTTT
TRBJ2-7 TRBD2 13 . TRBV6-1 CASSEREGSEQYF TGTGCCAGCAGTGAGCGGGAGGGGTCCGAGCAGTACTTC
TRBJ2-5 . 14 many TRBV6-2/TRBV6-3 CASNRDSVQETQYF TGTGCCAGCAACCGGGATAGCGTACAAGAGACCCAGTACTTC
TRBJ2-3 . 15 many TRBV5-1 CASSFMGTSTDTQYF TGCGCCAGCAGCTTTATGGGGACAAGCACAGATACGCAGTATTTT
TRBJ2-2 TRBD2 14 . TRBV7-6 CASGLAGVSGELFF TGTGCTAGTGGGCTAGCGGGAGTTTCCGGGGAGCTGTTTTTT
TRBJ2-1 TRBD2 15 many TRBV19 CASSIPSGRANEQFF TGTGCCAGTAGTATCCCTAGCGGGAGGGCAAATGAGCAGTTCTTC
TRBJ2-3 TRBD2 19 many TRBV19 CASKPGLAGGPLFTDTQYF TGTGCCAGCAAGCCGGGACTAGCGGGAGGGCCTTTGTTCACAGATACGCAGTATTTT
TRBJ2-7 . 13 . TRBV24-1 CATSDQPAYEQYF TGTGCCACCAGTGACCAGCCCGCATACGAGCAGTACTTC
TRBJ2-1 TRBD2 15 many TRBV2 CASTISGIGRGEQFF TGTGCCAGCACGATTAGCGGGATCGGTAGGGGTGAGCAGTTCTTC
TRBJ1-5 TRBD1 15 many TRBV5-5 CASSRGGQGDQPQHF TGTGCCAGCAGCCGGGGGGGACAGGGAGATCAGCCCCAGCATTTT
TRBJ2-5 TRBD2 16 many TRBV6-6 CASSTRLAGVGETQYF TGTGCCAGCAGCACGCGACTAGCGGGAGTGGGAGAGACCCAGTACTTC
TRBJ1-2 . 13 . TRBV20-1 CSAQGRGAYGYTF TGCAGTGCTCAGGGGCGGGGGGCATATGGCTACACCTTC
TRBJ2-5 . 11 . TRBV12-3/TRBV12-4 CASTREGAQYF TGTGCCAGCACCAGGGAAGGGGCCCAGTACTTC
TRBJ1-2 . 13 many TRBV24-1 CATSDPRWRGYTF TGTGCCACCAGTGATCCCCGGTGGAGGGGCTACACCTTC
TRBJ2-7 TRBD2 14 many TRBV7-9 CASSISGRVNEQYF TGTGCCAGCAGCATTAGCGGGAGGGTGAACGAGCAGTACTTC
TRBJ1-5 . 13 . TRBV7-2 CASSLTSGQYEHF TGTGCCAGCAGCTTAACTAGCGGCCAATACGAGCATTTT
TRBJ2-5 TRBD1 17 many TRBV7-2 CASSGYAGQGGIETQYF TGTGCCAGCAGCGGCTACGCGGGACAGGGGGGGATAGAGACCCAGTACTTC